Each of the 6 T cell receptor beta chains below was sequenced from the same sample in a study of T cell repertoires in cytomegalovirus infection. TCRdb re-called the reads through MiXCR, storing one row per CDR3 protein. The repertoire holds approximately 100,000 distinct CDR3 sequences, with under 55% as singletons. Their target antigens are unknown. Source: CD8+ T cells from cultured PBMCs, taken from culture after CMV antigen stimulation. These receptors were taken from a human donor in good health (CMV status not recorded). Some clones in this sample may be carry-over from other donors' samples.

This clonotype turned up a few times. The V and J genes are TRBV4-1 and TRBJ2-7; TRBD2 aligns across 11 bases. V shed 2 bases, J shed 2 bases, and the junction held 5 bases outside the gene matches. Germline V gives CDR1 MGHRA, CDR2 YSYEKL. The CDR3 is 16 amino acids. The CDR3 sequence: CASSQHPSGGTYEQYF. CDR3 sequence (DNA): TGCGCCAGCAGCCAACATCCTAGCGGGGGGACCTACGAGCAGTACTTC.

The V gene is TRBV7-9, the J gene TRBJ2-1, with D tentatively TRBD2 (5 bases). V lost 5 bases, J lost 4 bases, and 12 bases lay in between. Germline V gene lookup returns CDR1 SEHNR and CDR2 FQNEAQ (reference sequence). The CDR3 has 14 residues. CDR3 DNA sequence: TGTGCCAGCAGCCTACAGAGAGGGTACAATGAGCAGTTCTTC. Encoded protein: CASSLQRGYNEQFF.

CDR3 bases: TGTGCCAGCAGCCAAGAGGGAACAGTATTCTATGGCTACACCTTC. It codes for CASSQEGTVFYGYTF. The V call is TRBV3-1, the J call TRBJ1-2; D not resolved. The ends were cut back, 0 bases at V and 4 bases at J, with 12 bases in the middle. This CDR3 is built from 15 residues. The V gene's germline CDR1 is LGHDT and CDR2 YNNKEL (reference sequence).

This chain links TRBV19 with TRBJ2-1, with 10 positions matching TRBD1. The CDR3 loop spans 16 amino acids. CDR1 and CDR2 from the germline V gene are LNHDA and SQIVND (reference sequence). With 0 bases clipped from V and 5 bases from J, the junction kept 4 bases outside the gene matches. The CDR3 protein is CASSIDRGTGDNEQFF. For the CDR3, the DNA is TGTGCCAGTAGTATAGATCGTGGGACAGGGGACAATGAGCAGTTCTTC. Using reference TRBV19 and TRBJ2-1 for the parts outside the CDR3, the full variable domain is DGGITQSPKYLFRKEGQNVTLSCEQNLNHDAMYWYRQDPGQGLRLIYYSQIVNDFQKGDIAEGYSVSREKKESFPLTVTSAQKNPTAFYLCASSIDRGTGDNEQFFGPGTRLTVL.

This chain connects TRBV18 to TRBJ1-2; D remains ambiguous. The V end lost 0 bases, the J end lost 0 bases, and 5 bases lay between the germline ends. This CDR3 has 14 amino acids. Per the germline V gene, CDR1 is KGHSH and CDR2 is LQKENI. CDR3 region: CASSPPTTNYGYTF. In nucleotides, the CDR3 is TGTGCCAGCTCACCACCGACAACTAACTATGGCTACACCTTC.

This chain joins TRBV7-2 and TRBJ2-7, with D perhaps TRBD2 (5 bases). Trimming stripped 2 bases from V and 3 bases from J, with 14 bases between. The CDR3 runs to 15 residues. From germline, CDR1 is SGHTA and CDR2 FQGNSA. CDR3 nucleotide sequence: TGTGCCAGCAGCTTACGGGGAGAGGTTTACTACGAGCAGTACTTC. Residues: CASSLRGEVYYEQYF.